Detailed here is one T cell receptor (beta chain). This sample was taken from a study of blood T cells in healthy people across ages. Primed by a sample-barcoded 5' primer and a J-beta primer mix, a second PCR proceeded for about 7 to 11 cycles. Every sample returned 3 million or more CDR3-containing paired-end reads. MiXCR, applied by TCRdb to the 5' RACE reads, yields one record per CDR3 protein. The top ten clones hold approximately 24% of a sample with 780,000 or so distinct CDR3 sequences, 45% to 70% of them seen once. Germline CDR1 reads LGHNA; CDR2 reads YNFKEQ. V lost 6 bases, J lost 1 base, and 17 bases lay in between. CDR3 length: 16 amino acids.

The TCR comes from a middle-aged man in good health. The chain is built from TRBV4-2 and TRBJ2-3, with unresolved D. The sample consisted of blood. CDR3: CASRLNTRVGTDTQYF. The CDR3 DNA is TGTGCCAGCAGACTTAACACCCGAGTCGGCACAGATACGCAGTATTTT.